This T cell receptor (beta chain) was sequenced for a study of blood T cell repertoires in COVID-19. Study details: Sites across the United States, Italy and Spain contributed samples from acute and convalescent COVID-19. In each case, the material was cDNA or gDNA derived from T cells, B-cell-depleted T cells, or PBMCs.

The protocol was immunoSEQ multiplex PCR, while the TCRdb copy is restricted to in-frame clones and leaves out a portion. The table lists fewer than 250,000 clones, 80% to 90% of them singletons. The specimen was peripheral blood. The sequence was obtained from an elderly woman with acute or convalescent COVID-19.

The CDR3 reads CASSFRQRGYQETQYF. In DNA, the CDR3 is TGTGCCAGCAGCTTCCGGCAGCGGGGGTACCAAGAGACCCAGTACTTC. This chain joins TRBV2 and TRBJ2-5; 8 bases fit TRBD2. With V trimmed by 6 bases and J by 0 bases, 9 bases remained unmatched. The germline gives CDR1 SNHLY, CDR2 FYNNEI. The CDR3 totals 16 residues.